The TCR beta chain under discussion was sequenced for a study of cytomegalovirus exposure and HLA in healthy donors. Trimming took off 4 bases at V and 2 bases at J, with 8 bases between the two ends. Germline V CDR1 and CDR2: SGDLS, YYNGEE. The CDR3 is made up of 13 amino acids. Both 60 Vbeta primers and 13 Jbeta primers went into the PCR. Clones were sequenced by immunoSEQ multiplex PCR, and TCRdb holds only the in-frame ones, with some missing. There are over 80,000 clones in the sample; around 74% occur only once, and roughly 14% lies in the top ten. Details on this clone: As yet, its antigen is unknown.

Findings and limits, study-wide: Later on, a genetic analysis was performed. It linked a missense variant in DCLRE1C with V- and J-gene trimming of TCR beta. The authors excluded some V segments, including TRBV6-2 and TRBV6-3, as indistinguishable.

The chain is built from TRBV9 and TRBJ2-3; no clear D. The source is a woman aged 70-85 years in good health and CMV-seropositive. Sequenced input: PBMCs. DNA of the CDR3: TGTGCCAGCAGCCCGACACCCACAGATACGCAGTATTTT. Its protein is CASSPTPTDTQYF.